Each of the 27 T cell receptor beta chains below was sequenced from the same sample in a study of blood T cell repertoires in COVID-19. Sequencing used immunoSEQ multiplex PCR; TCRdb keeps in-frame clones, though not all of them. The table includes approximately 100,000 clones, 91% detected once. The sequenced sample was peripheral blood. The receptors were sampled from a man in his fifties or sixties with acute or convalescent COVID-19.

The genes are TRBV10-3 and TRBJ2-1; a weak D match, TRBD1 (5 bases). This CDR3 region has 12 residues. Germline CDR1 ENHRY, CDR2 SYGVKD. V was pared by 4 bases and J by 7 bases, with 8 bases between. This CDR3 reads CAISGHRNEQFF. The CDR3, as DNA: TGTGCCATCAGTGGACACAGGAATGAGCAGTTCTTC.

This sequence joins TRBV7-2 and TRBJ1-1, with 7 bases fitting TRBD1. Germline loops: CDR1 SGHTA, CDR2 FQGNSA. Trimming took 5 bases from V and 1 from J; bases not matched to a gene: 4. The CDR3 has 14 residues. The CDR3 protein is CASSIDRANTEAFF. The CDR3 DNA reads TGTGCCAGCAGCATAGACAGGGCGAACACTGAAGCTTTCTTT.

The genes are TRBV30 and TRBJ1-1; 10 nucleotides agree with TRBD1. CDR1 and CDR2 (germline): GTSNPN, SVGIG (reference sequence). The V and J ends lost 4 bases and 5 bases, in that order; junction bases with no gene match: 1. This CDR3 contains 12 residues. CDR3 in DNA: TGTGCCTGGAAGGACAGGGGGACTGAAGCTTTCTTT. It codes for CAWKDRGTEAFF.

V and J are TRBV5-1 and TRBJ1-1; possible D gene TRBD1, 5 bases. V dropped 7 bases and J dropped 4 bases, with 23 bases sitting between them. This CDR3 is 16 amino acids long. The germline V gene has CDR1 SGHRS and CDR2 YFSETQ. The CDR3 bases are TGCGCCAGCCATAACTACCCTGTGGGGGGAGGCACTGAAGCTTTCTTT. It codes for CASHNYPVGGGTEAFF.

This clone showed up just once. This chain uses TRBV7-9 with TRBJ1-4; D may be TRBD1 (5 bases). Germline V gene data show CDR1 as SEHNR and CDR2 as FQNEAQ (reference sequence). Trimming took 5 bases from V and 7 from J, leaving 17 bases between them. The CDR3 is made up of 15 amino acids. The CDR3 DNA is TGTGCCAGCAGCCCCCAGGGAGGCGCTGGTGAAAAACTGTTTTTT. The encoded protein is CASSPQGGAGEKLFF.

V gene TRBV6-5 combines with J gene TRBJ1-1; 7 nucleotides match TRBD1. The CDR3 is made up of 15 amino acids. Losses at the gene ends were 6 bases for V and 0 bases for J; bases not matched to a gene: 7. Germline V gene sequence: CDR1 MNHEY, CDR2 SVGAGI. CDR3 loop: CASRADRRLNTEAFF. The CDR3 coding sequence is TGTGCCAGCAGGGCGGACAGGCGATTGAACACTGAAGCTTTCTTT.

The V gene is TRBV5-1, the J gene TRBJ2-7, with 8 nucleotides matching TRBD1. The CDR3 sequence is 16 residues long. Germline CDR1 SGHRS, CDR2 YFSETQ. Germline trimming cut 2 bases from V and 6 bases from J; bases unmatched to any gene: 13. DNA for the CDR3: TGCGCCAGCAGCTTTTTTCTGGACAGGGTGATTGGCGAGCAGTACTTC. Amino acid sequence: CASSFFLDRVIGEQYF.

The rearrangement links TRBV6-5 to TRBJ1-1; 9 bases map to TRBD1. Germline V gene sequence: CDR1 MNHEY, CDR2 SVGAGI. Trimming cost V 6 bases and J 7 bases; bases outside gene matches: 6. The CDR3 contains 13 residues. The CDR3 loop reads CASSFNRGLEAFF. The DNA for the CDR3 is TGTGCCAGCAGCTTTAACAGGGGGCTTGAAGCTTTCTTT.

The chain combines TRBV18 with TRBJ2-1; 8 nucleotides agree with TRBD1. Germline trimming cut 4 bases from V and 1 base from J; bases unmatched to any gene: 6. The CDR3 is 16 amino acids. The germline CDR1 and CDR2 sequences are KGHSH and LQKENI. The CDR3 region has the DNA TGTGCCAGCTCACGGAAGACAGGGGTATCCTACAATGAGCAGTTCTTC. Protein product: CASSRKTGVSYNEQFF.

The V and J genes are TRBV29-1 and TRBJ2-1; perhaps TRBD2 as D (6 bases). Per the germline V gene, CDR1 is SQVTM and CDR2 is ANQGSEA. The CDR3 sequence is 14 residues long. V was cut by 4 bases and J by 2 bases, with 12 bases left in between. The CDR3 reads CSVGQRATYNEQFF. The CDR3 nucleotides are TGCAGCGTTGGACAGCGGGCCACCTACAATGAGCAGTTCTTC.

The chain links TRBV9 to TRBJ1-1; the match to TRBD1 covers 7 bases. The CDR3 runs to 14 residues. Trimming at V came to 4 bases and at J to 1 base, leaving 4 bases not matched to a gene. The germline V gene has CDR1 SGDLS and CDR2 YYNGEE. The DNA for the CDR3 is TGTGCCAGCAGCCCCGGGACAGCGAACACTGAAGCTTTCTTT. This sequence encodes CASSPGTANTEAFF. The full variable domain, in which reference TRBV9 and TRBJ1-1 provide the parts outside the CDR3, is DSGVTQTPKHLITATGQRVTLRCSPRSGDLSVYWYQQSLDQGLQFLIQYYNGEERAKGNILERFSAQQFPDLHSELNLSSLELGDSALYFCASSPGTANTEAFFGQGTRLTVV.

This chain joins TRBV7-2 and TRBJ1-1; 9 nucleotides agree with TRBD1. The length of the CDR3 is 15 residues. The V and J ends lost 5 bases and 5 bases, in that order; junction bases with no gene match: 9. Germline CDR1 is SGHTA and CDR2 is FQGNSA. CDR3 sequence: CASSGRWTGVTEAFF. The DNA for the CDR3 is TGTGCCAGCAGCGGACGATGGACAGGGGTGACTGAAGCTTTCTTT.

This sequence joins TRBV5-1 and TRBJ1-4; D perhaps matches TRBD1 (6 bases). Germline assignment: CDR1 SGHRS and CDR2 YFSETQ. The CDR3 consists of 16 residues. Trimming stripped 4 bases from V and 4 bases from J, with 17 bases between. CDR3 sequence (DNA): TGCGCCAGCAGCGGATCAGGGGTAGGGAATAATGAAAAACTGTTTTTT. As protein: CASSGSGVGNNEKLFF.

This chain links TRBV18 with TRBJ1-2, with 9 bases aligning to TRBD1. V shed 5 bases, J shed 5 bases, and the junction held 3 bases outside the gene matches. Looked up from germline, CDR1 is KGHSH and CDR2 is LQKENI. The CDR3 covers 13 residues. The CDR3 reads CASSRDRAYGYTF. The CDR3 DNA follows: TGTGCCAGCTCAAGGGACAGGGCGTATGGCTACACCTTC.

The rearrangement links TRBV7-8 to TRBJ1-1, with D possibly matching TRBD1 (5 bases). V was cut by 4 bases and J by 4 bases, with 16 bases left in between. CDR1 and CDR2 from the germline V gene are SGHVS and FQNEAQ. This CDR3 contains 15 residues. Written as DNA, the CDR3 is TGTGCCAGCAGCTCCCGCCTGGGGCAACGCACTGAAGCTTTCTTT. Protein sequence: CASSSRLGQRTEAFF.

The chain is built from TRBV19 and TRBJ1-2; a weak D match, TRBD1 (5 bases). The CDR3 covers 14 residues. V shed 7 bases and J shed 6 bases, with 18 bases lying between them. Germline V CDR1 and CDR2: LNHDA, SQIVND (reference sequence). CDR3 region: CASNLRGGPDGYTF. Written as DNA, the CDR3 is TGTGCCAGTAATCTAAGGGGAGGTCCAGATGGCTACACCTTC. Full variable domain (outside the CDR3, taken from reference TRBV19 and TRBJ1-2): DGGITQSPKYLFRKEGQNVTLSCEQNLNHDAMYWYRQDPGQGLRLIYYSQIVNDFQKGDIAEGYSVSREKKESFPLTVTSAQKNPTAFYLCASNLRGGPDGYTFGSGTRLTVV.

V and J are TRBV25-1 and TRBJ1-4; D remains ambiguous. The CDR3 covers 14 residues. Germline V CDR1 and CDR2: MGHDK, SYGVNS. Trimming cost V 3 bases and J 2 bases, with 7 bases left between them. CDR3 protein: CASSDDGTNEKLFF. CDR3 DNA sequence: TGTGCCAGCAGTGACGACGGGACTAATGAAAAACTGTTTTTT.

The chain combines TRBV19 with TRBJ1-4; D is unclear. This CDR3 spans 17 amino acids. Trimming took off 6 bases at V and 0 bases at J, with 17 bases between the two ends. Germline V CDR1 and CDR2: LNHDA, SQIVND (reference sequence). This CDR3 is CASRNRRDGATNEKLFF. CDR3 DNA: TGTGCCAGTAGGAATAGGAGGGATGGGGCAACTAATGAAAAACTGTTTTTT.

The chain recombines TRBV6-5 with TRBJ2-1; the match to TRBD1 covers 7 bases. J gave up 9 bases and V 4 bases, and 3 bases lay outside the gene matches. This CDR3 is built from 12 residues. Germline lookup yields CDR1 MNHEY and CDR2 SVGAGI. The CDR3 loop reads CASSFNRGEQFF. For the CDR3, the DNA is TGTGCCAGCAGTTTCAACAGGGGTGAGCAGTTCTTC.

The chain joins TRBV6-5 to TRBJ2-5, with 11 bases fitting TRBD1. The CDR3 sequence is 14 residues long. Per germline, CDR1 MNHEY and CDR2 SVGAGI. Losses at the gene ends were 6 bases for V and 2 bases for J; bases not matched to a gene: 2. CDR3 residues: CASRRDRGQETQYF. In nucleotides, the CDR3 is TGTGCCAGCAGGCGGGACAGGGGGCAAGAGACCCAGTACTTC.

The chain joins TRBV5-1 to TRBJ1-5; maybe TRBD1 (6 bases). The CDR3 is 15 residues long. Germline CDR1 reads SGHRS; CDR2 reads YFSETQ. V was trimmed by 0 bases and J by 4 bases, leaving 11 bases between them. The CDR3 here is CASSLEGDANQPQHF. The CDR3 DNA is TGCGCCAGCAGCTTGGAGGGGGACGCGAATCAGCCCCAGCATTTT.

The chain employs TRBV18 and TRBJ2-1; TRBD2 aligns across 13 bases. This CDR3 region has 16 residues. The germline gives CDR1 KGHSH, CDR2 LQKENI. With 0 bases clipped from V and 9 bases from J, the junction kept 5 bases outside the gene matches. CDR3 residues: CASSPPGLAGRSEQFF. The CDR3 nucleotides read TGTGCCAGCTCACCACCGGGACTAGCGGGGCGGAGTGAGCAGTTCTTC.

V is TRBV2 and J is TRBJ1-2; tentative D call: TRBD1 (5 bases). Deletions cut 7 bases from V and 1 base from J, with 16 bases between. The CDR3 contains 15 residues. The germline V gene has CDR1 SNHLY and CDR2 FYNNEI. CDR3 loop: CASKNTGGVNYGYTF. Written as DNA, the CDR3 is TGTGCCAGCAAAAACACCGGGGGGGTTAACTATGGCTACACCTTC.

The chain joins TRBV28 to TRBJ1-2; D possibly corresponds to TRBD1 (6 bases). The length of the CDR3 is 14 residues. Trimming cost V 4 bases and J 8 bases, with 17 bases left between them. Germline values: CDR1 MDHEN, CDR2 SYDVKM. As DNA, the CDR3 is TGTGCCAGCAGTTCACACTCCCACCAGGGGGGCTACACCTTC. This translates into CASSSHSHQGGYTF.

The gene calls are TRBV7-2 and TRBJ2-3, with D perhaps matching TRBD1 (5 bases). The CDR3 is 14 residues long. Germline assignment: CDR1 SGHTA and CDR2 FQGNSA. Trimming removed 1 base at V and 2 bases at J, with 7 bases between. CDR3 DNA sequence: TGTGCCAGCAGCTTAGGACAGTTCACAGATACGCAGTATTTT. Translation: CASSLGQFTDTQYF. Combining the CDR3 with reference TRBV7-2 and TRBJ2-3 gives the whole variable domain GAGVSQSPSNKVTEKGKDVELRCDPISGHTALYWYRQSLGQGLEFLIYFQGNSAPDKSGLPSDRFSAERTGGSVSTLTIQRTQQEDSAVYLCASSLGQFTDTQYFGPGTRLTVL.

CDR3 nucleotide sequence: TGTGCCACCAAGAGGGGACAGGGCGTGAAGTATGGCTACACCTTC. This sequence encodes CATKRGQGVKYGYTF. The gene calls are TRBV6-5 and TRBJ1-2, with 9 bases that match TRBD1. The length of the CDR3 is 15 residues. V lost 10 bases, J lost 5 bases, and 14 bases stayed unmatched. Germline CDR1 is MNHEY and CDR2 is SVGAGI.

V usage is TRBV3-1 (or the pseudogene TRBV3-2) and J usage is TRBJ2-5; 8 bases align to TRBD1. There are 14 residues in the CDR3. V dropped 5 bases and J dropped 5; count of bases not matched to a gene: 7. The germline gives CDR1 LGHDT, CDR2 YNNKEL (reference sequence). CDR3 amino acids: CASSTRTGGETQYF. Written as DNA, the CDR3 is TGTGCCAGCAGCACTCGAACAGGGGGTGAGACCCAGTACTTC.